A single sample gave rise to the 18 T cell receptor beta chains below, sequenced in a study of blood T cell repertoires in COVID-19. Profiling relied on immunoSEQ multiplex PCR, and the TCRdb table lists in-frame clones only, not all of them. The top ten clones hold about 6.3% of a sample with roughly 200,000 clones, around 89% of them seen once. Input material: peripheral blood. These receptors were collected from a man in his forties with active or convalescent COVID-19.

This chain uses TRBV28 with TRBJ2-1; TRBD2 agrees at 10 bases. CDR3 size: 15 residues. V lost 7 bases and J lost 6; bases outside the gene matches: 9. CDR1 MDHEN and CDR2 SYDVKM come from the germline V gene. CDR3 bases: TGTGCCAGCATCCCTAGCGGGAGAACGACCAATGAGCAGTTCTTC. This encodes CASIPSGRTTNEQFF. The whole variable domain, filled in from reference TRBV28 and TRBJ2-1, reads DVKVTQSSRYLVKRTGEKVFLECVQDMDHENMFWYRQDPGLGLRLIYFSYDVKMKEKGDIPEGYSVSREKKERFSLILESASTNQTSMYLCASIPSGRTTNEQFFGPGTRLTVL.

The V call is TRBV7-2, the J call TRBJ2-1, with D possibly matching TRBD2 (6 bases). Germline CDR1 reads SGHTA; CDR2 reads FQGNSA. V gave up 2 bases and J gave up 12 bases, with 17 bases separating them. There are 14 residues in the CDR3. CDR3 in DNA: TGTGCCAGCAGCTTACAGGGAGGTGTGCTAGGGCAGTTCTTC. Its protein is CASSLQGGVLGQFF.

Worth noting for this clone: One end of the junction varies from germline; a read error may be responsible. The CDR3 is CASSIRGGQETQYF. CDR3 nucleotides: TGTGCTAGCAGCATCCGGGGAGGGCAAGAGACCCAGTACTTC. This chain connects TRBV7-7 to TRBJ2-5; 7 bases line up with TRBD2. Germline CDR1 is SSHAT and CDR2 is FNYEAQ (reference sequence). This CDR3 contains 14 residues.

The genes are TRBV5-4 and TRBJ1-4; D unclear. CDR1 and CDR2 (germline): SGHNT, YYREEE (reference sequence). Trimming removed 1 base from V and 5 bases from J, with 9 bases in between. The CDR3 has 14 amino acids. The CDR3 protein is CASSLSHNNEKLFF. The CDR3 DNA is TGTGCCAGCAGCTTGTCCCACAACAATGAAAAACTGTTTTTT.

This clone was seen a single time. V and J are TRBV19 and TRBJ1-2; 9 positions match TRBD1. Germline V gives CDR1 LNHDA, CDR2 SQIVND (reference sequence). V trimming: 9 bases; J trimming: 8 bases; junction bases outside the gene matches: 10. The CDR3 extends over 13 amino acids. The CDR3 region is CASYRGTGIGYTF. In nucleotides, the CDR3 is TGTGCCAGCTATCGAGGGACAGGGATAGGCTACACCTTC. The full variable domain, in which reference TRBV19 and TRBJ1-2 provide the parts outside the CDR3, is DGGITQSPKYLFRKEGQNVTLSCEQNLNHDAMYWYRQDPGQGLRLIYYSQIVNDFQKGDIAEGYSVSREKKESFPLTVTSAQKNPTAFYLCASYRGTGIGYTFGSGTRLTVV.

This chain links TRBV19 with TRBJ1-4; D is undetermined. V dropped 3 bases and J dropped 6 bases, with 11 bases sitting between them. Germline V gene lookup returns CDR1 LNHDA and CDR2 SQIVND (reference sequence). This CDR3 is built from 14 residues. The CDR3 sequence is CASSIVFSDEKLFF. The CDR3 DNA is TGTGCCAGTAGTATCGTATTTTCTGATGAAAAACTGTTTTTT.

The chain couples TRBV5-1 to TRBJ2-7; D remains unclear. CDR3 length: 11 amino acids. Trimming removed 5 bases from V and 4 bases from J, with 7 bases in between. Germline V CDR1 and CDR2: SGHRS, YFSETQ. The CDR3: CASSSEYEQYF. Written as DNA, the CDR3 is TGCGCCAGCAGTTCGGAGTACGAGCAGTACTTC.

This clone appeared a single time. The rearrangement uses TRBV3-1 (or the pseudogene TRBV3-2) and TRBJ2-1; D uncertain. This CDR3 is built from 12 residues. Germline values: CDR1 LGHDT, CDR2 YNNKEL (reference sequence). V dropped 5 bases and J dropped 8 bases, with 10 bases sitting between them. In DNA form, the CDR3 reads TGTGCCAGCAGCGTCGAGCCCCATGAGCAGTTCTTC. As protein: CASSVEPHEQFF.

The sample holds a few counts of this clone. The CDR3 DNA is TGTGCCAGCAGGGCGGGACAGGGGTACGAGCAGTACTTC. It specifies CASRAGQGYEQYF. The V and J genes are TRBV6-5 and TRBJ2-7; TRBD1 matches at 10 bases. The CDR3 is made up of 13 amino acids. In germline, CDR1 is MNHEY, CDR2 SVGAGI. With 6 bases clipped from V and 4 bases from J, the junction kept 3 bases outside the gene matches.

This clone appeared once. The chain uses TRBV5-1 and TRBJ2-5; no definite D call. Germline CDR1 SGHRS, CDR2 YFSETQ. Trimming cost V 0 bases and J 4 bases, with 13 bases left between them. The CDR3 has 15 residues. CDR3 DNA: TGCGCCAGCAGCTTGGATGTCCAGGCCCTAGAGACCCAGTACTTC. Translating it yields CASSLDVQALETQYF.

This clone was detected only once. The rearrangement links TRBV7-9 to TRBJ1-1; D not certain. Germline loops: CDR1 SEHNR, CDR2 FQNEAQ (reference sequence). CDR3 length equals 11 residues. Trimming took 5 bases from V and 8 from J, leaving 9 bases between them. CDR3 residues: CASSPGSEAFF. Here the CDR3 DNA reads TGTGCCAGCAGCCCCGGGTCGGAAGCTTTCTTT.

The table lists this clone with a count of one. The junction departs from the called germline gene at one end, perhaps through a read error. The rearrangement joins TRBV25-1 to TRBJ2-7; D is perhaps TRBD2 (8 bases). Germline CDR1 and CDR2: MGHDK and SYGVNS. The CDR3 has 16 residues. CDR3 residues: CANSDPGGDRSYEQYF. For the CDR3, the DNA is TGTGCCAACAGTGATCCGGGGGGGGACAGATCCTACGAGCAGTACTTC.

V gene TRBV5-4 combines with J gene TRBJ2-2; 8 nucleotides match TRBD1. V shed 0 bases and J 5 bases; nucleotides not matched to a gene: 3. This CDR3 comprises 15 residues. Germline assignment: CDR1 SGHNT and CDR2 YYREEE (reference sequence). CDR3 residues: CASSLAQGATGELFF. The CDR3 coding sequence is TGTGCCAGCAGCTTGGCTCAGGGGGCTACCGGGGAGCTGTTTTTT.

The chain is built from TRBV9 and TRBJ2-1; 10 bases agree with TRBD2. The CDR3 contains 15 residues. Losses at the gene ends were 1 base for V and 5 bases for J; bases not matched to a gene: 3. CDR1 and CDR2 from the germline V gene are SGDLS and YYNGEE. The CDR3 bases are TGTGCCAGCAGCGTAAGAGCGGGGGGGGACAATGAGCAGTTCTTC. Amino acids: CASSVRAGGDNEQFF.

The chain employs TRBV6-5 and TRBJ1-4, with TRBD1 matching over 9 bases. The ends lost 6 bases at V and 7 bases at J; junction bases unmatched: 6. The CDR3 has 14 amino acids. Germline lookup yields CDR1 MNHEY and CDR2 SVGAGI. The CDR3 sequence: CASSKGQGSEKLFF. For the CDR3, the DNA is TGTGCCAGCAGCAAAGGACAGGGGAGTGAAAAACTGTTTTTT.

The chain is built from TRBV2 and TRBJ1-2, with D unresolved. The CDR3 totals 14 residues. V dropped 4 bases and J dropped 5 bases, with 14 bases sitting between them. CDR1 and CDR2 (germline): SNHLY, FYNNEI. CDR3 DNA sequence: TGTGCCAGCAGTGGGAGATTGAGGGCGTATGGCTACACCTTC. Translated: CASSGRLRAYGYTF.

This rearrangement joins TRBV10-2 to TRBJ1-2, with 9 bases that match TRBD1. This CDR3 has 15 amino acids. Trimming removed 7 bases from V and 1 base from J; junction bases left unmatched: 7. Germline V gene data show CDR1 as WSHSY and CDR2 as SAAADI. The CDR3 reads CASTIGQGNNYGYTF. The CDR3 coding sequence is TGCGCCAGCACCATCGGACAGGGGAATAACTATGGCTACACCTTC.

The J gene is TRBJ1-1, the V gene TRBV29-1; D is possibly TRBD1 (6 bases). V dropped 7 bases and J dropped 2 bases, with 14 bases sitting between them. The germline CDR1 and CDR2 sequences are SQVTM and ANQGSEA. The CDR3 loop spans 13 amino acids. The CDR3 coding sequence is TGCAGCGCATCGGACAGATATAACACTGAAGCTTTCTTT. Protein: CSASDRYNTEAFF.